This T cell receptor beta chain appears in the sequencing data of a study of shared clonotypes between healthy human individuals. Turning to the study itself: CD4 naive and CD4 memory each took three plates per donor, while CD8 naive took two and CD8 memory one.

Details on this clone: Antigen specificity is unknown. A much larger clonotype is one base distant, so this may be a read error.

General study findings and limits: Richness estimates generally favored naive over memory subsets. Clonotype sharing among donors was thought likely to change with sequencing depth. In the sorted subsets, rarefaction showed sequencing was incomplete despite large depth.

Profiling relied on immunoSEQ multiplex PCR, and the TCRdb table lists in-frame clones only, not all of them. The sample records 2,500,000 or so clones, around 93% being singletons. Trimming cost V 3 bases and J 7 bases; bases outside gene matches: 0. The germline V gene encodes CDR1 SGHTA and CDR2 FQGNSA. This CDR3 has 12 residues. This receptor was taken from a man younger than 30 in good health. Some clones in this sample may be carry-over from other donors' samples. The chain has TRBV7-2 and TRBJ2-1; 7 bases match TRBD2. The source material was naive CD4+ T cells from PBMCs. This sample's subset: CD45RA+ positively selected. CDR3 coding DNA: TGTGCCAGCAGCTTGCGGGGGAATGAGCAGTTCTTC. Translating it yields CASSLRGNEQFF.